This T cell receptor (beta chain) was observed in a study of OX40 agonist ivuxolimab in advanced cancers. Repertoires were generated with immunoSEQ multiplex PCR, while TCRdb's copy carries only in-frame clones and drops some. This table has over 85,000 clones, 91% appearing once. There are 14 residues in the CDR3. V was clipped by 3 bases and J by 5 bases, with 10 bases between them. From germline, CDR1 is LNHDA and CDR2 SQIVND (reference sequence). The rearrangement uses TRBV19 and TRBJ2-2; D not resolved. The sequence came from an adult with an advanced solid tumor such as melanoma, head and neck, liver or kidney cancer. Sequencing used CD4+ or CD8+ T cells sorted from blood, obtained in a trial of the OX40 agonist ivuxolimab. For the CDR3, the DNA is TGTGCCAGTAGTATGGGCTTTACTACCGGGGAGCTGTTTTTT. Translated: CASSMGFTTGELFF.